This T cell receptor beta chain was sequenced for a study of T cells expressing NK-cell markers. The overall study: Sequencing of TCR beta repertoires drew on sorted CD3+CD56+NKG2C+, CD3+CD56+NKG2C- and CD3+CD56-NKG2C+ T cells.

Overall study results and limits: Where four donors were concerned, these clonotypes also led the CD3+CD56-NKG2C+ fraction. The HCMV specificity of the expanded NKG2C+ T cell clones stayed unresolved.

TCRdb reprocessed the 5' RACE reads and stores each CDR3 protein as one record, lacking DNA. The ten most abundant clones cover approximately 0.39% of a sample with 200,000 to 300,000 distinct CDR3 sequences. There are 19 residues in the CDR3. Germline V gene data show CDR1 as MNHNS and CDR2 as SASEGT. On this clonotype itself: Its antigen is still unknown.

The V call is TRBV6-1, the J call TRBJ2-3; TCRdb's D call of TRBD2 is untestable without DNA. The sample consisted of blood T cells: a sorted CD56 or NKG2C T cell subset, CD4+ or CD8+ T cells, or bulk PBMC T cells (not recorded which). This sequence was found in a man between 18 and 29 years old in good health. CDR3 sequence reads: CASSPILAGTSGRSDTQYF.